This TCR beta chain was identified during a study of blood T cell repertoires in COVID-19. The wider study: The United States, Italy and Spain provided the acute and convalescent COVID-19 samples. T cells, B-cell-depleted T cells, or PBMCs supplied cDNA or gDNA.

Original processing methods: Reference gene primer amplification gave nucleated cell count estimates. The data were produced by immunoSEQ multiplex PCR, yet TCRdb's version contains in-frame clones alone and is incomplete. V and J calls and clone size are those listed in that table; D and trimming were worked out from the DNA. In the table there are roughly 76,000 clones, roughly 80% of which are singletons. The receptor comes from a woman in her seventies with acute or convalescent COVID-19. Sequenced: peripheral blood.

DNA of the CDR3: TGTGCCTGGAGTCTACAGGGTTCTAATGAAAAACTGTTTTTT. Its protein product is CAWSLQGSNEKLFF. This chain connects TRBV30 to TRBJ1-4; maybe TRBD1 (6 bases). Germline loops: CDR1 GTSNPN, CDR2 SVGIG (reference sequence). Trimming removed 2 bases from V and 3 bases from J, with 10 bases in between. The CDR3 totals 14 residues.